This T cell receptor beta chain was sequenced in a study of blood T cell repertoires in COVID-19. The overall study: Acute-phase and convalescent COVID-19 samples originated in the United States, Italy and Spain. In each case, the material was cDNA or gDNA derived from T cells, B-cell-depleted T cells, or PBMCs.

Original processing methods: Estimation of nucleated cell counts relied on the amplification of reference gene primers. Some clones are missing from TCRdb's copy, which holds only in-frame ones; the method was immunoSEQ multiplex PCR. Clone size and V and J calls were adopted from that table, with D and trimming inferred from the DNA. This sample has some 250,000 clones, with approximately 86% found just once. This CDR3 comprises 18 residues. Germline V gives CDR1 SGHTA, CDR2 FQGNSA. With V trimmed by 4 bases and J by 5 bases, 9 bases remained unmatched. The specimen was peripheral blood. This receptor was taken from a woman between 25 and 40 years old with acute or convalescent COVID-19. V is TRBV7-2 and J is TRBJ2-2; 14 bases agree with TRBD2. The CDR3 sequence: CASSSTGLAGARTGELFF. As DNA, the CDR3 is TGTGCCAGCAGCTCGACGGGACTAGCGGGAGCGAGAACCGGGGAGCTGTTTTTT.